The clone carrying this T cell receptor (beta chain) was found many times. Its antigen is not identified. Regions amplified from RNA transcripts were the TCR beta CDR3 regions. Researchers ran a first-round RT-PCR on the TCR CDR3 using the HTBI primer set. One entry per CDR3 protein, called by TCRdb with MiXCR from the multiplex PCR reads. Of hundreds of thousands of distinct CDR3 sequences in the sample, 14% were seen once. The CDR3 totals 15 residues. Trimming cost V 3 bases and J 10 bases; bases outside gene matches: 10. Hyperthyroidism, newly diagnosed and lasting under 2 months, affected patients aged 18 to 65. The data were taken from a study of T cells in Graves' hyperthyroidism and ophthalmopathy. Study outcomes and limitations: Ophthalmopathy could be told apart from stable hyperthyroidism with a 13 V-J model.

Sequencing was done on a sample of blood. This clonotype originated in a woman aged 40 to 55 with Graves' hyperthyroidism. V gene TRBV12-3 or TRBV12-4 combines with J gene TRBJ2-2; 8 bases line up with TRBD1. For the CDR3, the DNA is TGTGCCAGCAGTTTTGATCAGGGGGCTTCTGTGGAGCTGTTTTTT. This translates into CASSFDQGASVELFF.